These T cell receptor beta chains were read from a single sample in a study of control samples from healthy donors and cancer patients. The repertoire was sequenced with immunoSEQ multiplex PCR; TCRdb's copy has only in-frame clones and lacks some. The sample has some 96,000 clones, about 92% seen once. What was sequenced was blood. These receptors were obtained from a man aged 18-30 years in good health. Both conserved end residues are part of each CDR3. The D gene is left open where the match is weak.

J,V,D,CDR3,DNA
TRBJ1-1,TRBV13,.,CASSLATGYTEAFF,TGTGCCAGCAGCTTGGCAACAGGGTACACTGAAGCTTTCTTT
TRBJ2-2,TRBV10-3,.,CAISDPGLNTGELFF,TGTGCCATCAGTGACCCCGGCTTGAACACCGGGGAGCTGTTTTTT
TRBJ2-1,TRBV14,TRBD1,CASSRHRDSFYNEQFF,TGTGCCAGCAGCCGCCACCGGGACAGCTTTTACAATGAGCAGTTCTTC
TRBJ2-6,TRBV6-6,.,CASSSEANVLTF,TGTGCCAGCAGCTCTGAGGCCAACGTCCTGACTTTC
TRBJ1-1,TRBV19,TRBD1,CASSHIPGQGKTEAFF,TGTGCCAGTAGCCATATCCCGGGACAGGGAAAGACTGAAGCTTTCTTT
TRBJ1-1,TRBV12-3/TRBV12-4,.,CASSLVGYTEAFF,TGTGCCAGCAGTTTGGTCGGCTACACTGAAGCTTTCTTT
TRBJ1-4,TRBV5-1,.,CASSLAAGKGNEKLFF,TGCGCCAGCAGCTTGGCCGCTGGGAAGGGGAATGAAAAACTGTTTTTT
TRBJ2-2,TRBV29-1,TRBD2,CSVEVRGGSTGELFF,TGCAGCGTTGAAGTACGGGGCGGGAGCACCGGGGAGCTGTTTTTT
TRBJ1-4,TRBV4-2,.,CASSQDLGSGEKLFF,TGTGCCAGCAGCCAAGATCTGGGGTCGGGGGAAAAACTGTTTTTT
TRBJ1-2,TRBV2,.,CASSPGPRENYGYTF,TGTGCCAGCAGTCCAGGACCGCGAGAGAACTATGGCTACACCTTC
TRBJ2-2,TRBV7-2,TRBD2,CASSLTYGGRGELFF,TGTGCCAGCAGCTTAACGTACGGCGGGAGAGGGGAGCTGTTTTTT
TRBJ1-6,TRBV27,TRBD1,CASSLYPTATGSTNSPLHF,TGTGCCAGCAGTTTATATCCGACCGCGACAGGGTCGACTAATTCACCCCTCCACTTT
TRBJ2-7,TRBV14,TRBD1,CASSRRGQIYEQYF,TGTGCCAGCAGCCGAAGGGGACAGATCTACGAGCAGTACTTC
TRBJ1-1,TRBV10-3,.,CAISVGASRVDTEAFF,TGTGCCATCAGTGTCGGTGCATCTCGGGTAGACACTGAAGCTTTCTTT
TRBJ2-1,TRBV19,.,CASSIQQSSYNEQFF,TGTGCCAGTAGTATACAACAGAGCTCCTACAATGAGCAGTTCTTC
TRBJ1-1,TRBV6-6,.,CASSQPPEAFF,TGTGCCAGCAGTCAACCGCCTGAAGCTTTCTTT
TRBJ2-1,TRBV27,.,CASSRRGRNEQFF,TGTGCCAGCAGTCGGCGGGGTCGGAATGAGCAGTTCTTC
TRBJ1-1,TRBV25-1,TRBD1,CASSVPDRGNTEAFF,TGTGCCAGCAGTGTCCCAGACAGGGGGAACACTGAAGCTTTCTTT
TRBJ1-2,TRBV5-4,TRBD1,CASWDREFYGYTF,TGTGCCAGTTGGGACAGGGAATTCTATGGCTACACCTTC
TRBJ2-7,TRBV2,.,CASTYRKGEQYF,TGTGCCAGCACTTACAGGAAAGGCGAGCAGTACTTC
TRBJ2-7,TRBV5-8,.,CASSTHNSGYEQYF,TGTGCCAGCAGTACTCATAACAGCGGCTACGAGCAGTACTTC
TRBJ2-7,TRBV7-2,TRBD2,CASSFGGGYEQYF,TGTGCCAGCAGTTTCGGGGGAGGGTACGAGCAGTACTTC
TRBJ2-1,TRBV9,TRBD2,CASSDPRGGGPQVNEQFF,TGTGCCAGCAGCGACCCCCGGGGGGGAGGGCCGCAGGTGAATGAGCAGTTCTTC
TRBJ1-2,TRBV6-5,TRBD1,CASSYGQGAYGYAF,TGTGCCAGCAGTTACGGACAGGGGGCCTATGGCTACGCCTTC
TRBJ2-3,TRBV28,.,CASSLAGRPDTQYF,TGTGCCAGCAGTTTAGCAGGGCGCCCAGATACGCAGTATTTT
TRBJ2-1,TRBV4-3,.,CASSPGSGDEQFF,TGCGCCAGCAGCCCCGGCTCGGGGGATGAGCAGTTCTTC
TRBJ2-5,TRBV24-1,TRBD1,CATSDNGPGTGLETQYF,TGTGCCACCAGTGATAACGGCCCAGGGACAGGGTTAGAGACCCAGTACTTC
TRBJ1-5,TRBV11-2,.,CASSLNGPQHF,TGTGCCAGCAGCTTAAATGGACCCCAGCATTTT
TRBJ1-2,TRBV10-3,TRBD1,CAISPQGTVLNGYTF,TGTGCCATCAGCCCCCAGGGGACAGTACTGAATGGCTACACCTTC
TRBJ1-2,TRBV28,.,CASSLGSGFRGYGYGYTF,TGTGCCAGCAGTTTAGGCTCGGGGTTCCGGGGTTACGGATATGGCTACACCTTC
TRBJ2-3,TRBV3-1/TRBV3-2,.,CASSQEGGYASGKRHTDTQYF,TGTGCCAGCAGCCAAGAAGGGGGGTATGCCTCCGGGAAGAGGCACACAGATACGCAGTATTTT
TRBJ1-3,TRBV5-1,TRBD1,CASSFDRGSGNTIYF,TGCGCCAGCAGCTTTGACAGGGGGAGCGGAAACACCATATATTTT
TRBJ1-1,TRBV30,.,CAWSGISGVATEAFF,TGTGCCTGGAGCGGGATAAGTGGGGTCGCCACTGAAGCTTTCTTT
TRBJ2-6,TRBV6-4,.,CASSDSGANVLTF,TGTGCCAGCAGTGACTCTGGGGCCAACGTCCTGACTTTC
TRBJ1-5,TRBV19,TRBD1,CATGQGTPNQPQHF,TGTGCCACCGGACAGGGAACCCCCAATCAGCCCCAGCATTTT
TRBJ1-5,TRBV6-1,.,CASSEAFGGAGIQPQHF,TGTGCCAGCAGTGAAGCATTCGGGGGGGCGGGTATTCAGCCCCAGCATTTT
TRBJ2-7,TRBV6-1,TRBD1,CASSVPSGQGPYEQYF,TGTGCCAGCAGTGTCCCATCGGGACAGGGCCCCTACGAGCAGTACTTC